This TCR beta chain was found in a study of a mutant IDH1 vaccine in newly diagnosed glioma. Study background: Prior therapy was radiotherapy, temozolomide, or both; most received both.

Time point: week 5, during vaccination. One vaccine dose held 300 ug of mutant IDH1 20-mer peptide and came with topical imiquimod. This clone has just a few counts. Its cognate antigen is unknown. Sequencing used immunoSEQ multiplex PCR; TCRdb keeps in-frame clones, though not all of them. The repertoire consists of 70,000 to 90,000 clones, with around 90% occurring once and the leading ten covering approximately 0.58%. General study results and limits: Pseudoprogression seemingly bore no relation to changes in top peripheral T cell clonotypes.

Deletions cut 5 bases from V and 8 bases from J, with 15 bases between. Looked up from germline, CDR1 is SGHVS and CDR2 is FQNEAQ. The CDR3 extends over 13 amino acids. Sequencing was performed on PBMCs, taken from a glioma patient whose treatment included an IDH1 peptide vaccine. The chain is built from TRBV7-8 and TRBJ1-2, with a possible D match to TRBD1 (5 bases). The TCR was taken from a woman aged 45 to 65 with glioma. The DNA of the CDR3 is TGTGCCAGCAGCGCCAGGGATTTCTTGGGCTACACCTTC. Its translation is CASSARDFLGYTF.